The 8 T cell receptor beta chains below come from one sample, sequenced in a study of T cell changes during pregnancy in multiple sclerosis. Using immunoSEQ multiplex PCR, the repertoire was profiled, and TCRdb retains in-frame clones only, with some absent. The profile shows just under 65,000 clones, roughly 96% of them singletons. Specimen: CD8+ T cells from peripheral blood mononuclear cells, collected after pregnancy. These TCRs come from a female donor with multiple sclerosis, enrolled in a pregnancy study.

This clone has only a few counts. The chain has TRBV9 and TRBJ2-7; possibly TRBD2 for D (6 bases). The V end lost 0 bases, the J end lost 2 bases, and 12 bases lay between the germline ends. The CDR3 runs 15 residues. Germline loops: CDR1 SGDLS, CDR2 YYNGEE. The CDR3 reads CASSVGAGSTYEQYF. In nucleotides, the CDR3 is TGTGCCAGCAGCGTAGGTGCGGGATCGACCTACGAGCAGTACTTC.

V is TRBV4-1 and J is TRBJ1-1; D is ambiguous. This CDR3 contains 15 residues. V was trimmed by 3 bases and J by 5 bases, leaving 16 bases between them. CDR1 and CDR2 from the germline V gene are MGHRA and YSYEKL. CDR3 nucleotide sequence: TGCGCCAGCAGCCAGAGCTCCTTTGCGGTAACTGAAGCTTTCTTT. Translated: CASSQSSFAVTEAFF.

This sequence joins TRBV25-1 and TRBJ1-2; 7 bases match TRBD1. The ends lost 3 bases at V and 3 bases at J; junction bases unmatched: 7. From germline, CDR1 is MGHDK and CDR2 SYGVNS. This CDR3 is 15 amino acids long. The CDR3 loop is CASSEPGTVYYGYTF. As DNA, the CDR3 is TGTGCCAGCAGTGAGCCCGGGACAGTTTACTATGGCTACACCTTC.

The chain joins TRBV7-9 to TRBJ1-3, with 8 bases that match TRBD1. CDR1 is SEHNR and CDR2 is FQNEAQ in the germline V gene (reference sequence). V shed 5 bases, J shed 2 bases, and the junction held 11 bases outside the gene matches. The CDR3 runs 17 residues. CDR3 sequence reads: CASSPPTGGRAGNTIYF. DNA of the CDR3: TGTGCCAGCAGCCCACCTACAGGGGGTAGGGCTGGAAACACCATATATTTT.

This clone is a singleton in its sample. This chain uses TRBV28 with TRBJ2-7, with TRBD1 as a possible D gene (6 bases). Germline assignment: CDR1 MDHEN and CDR2 SYDVKM. The CDR3 runs 14 residues. V shed 3 bases and J shed 7 bases, with 16 bases lying between them. The chain's CDR3 is CASSLRGWSMEQYF. The CDR3 region has the DNA TGTGCCAGCAGTTTGAGGGGGTGGTCTATGGAGCAGTACTTC.

The gene calls are TRBV4-1 and TRBJ2-5; D unclear. CDR1 and CDR2 (germline): MGHRA, YSYEKL. Trimming shortened V by 1 base and J by 5 bases, and 8 bases separated the two germline ends. The CDR3 sequence is 13 residues long. The DNA of the CDR3 is TGCGCCAGCAGCCAAGCGTTGTTGGAGACCCAGTACTTC. This sequence encodes CASSQALLETQYF.

The chain employs TRBV7-9 and TRBJ2-7; 8 nucleotides align to TRBD2. The CDR3 sequence is 15 residues long. V lost 1 base, J lost 3 bases, and 5 bases stayed unmatched. The V gene's germline CDR1 is SEHNR and CDR2 FQNEAQ (reference sequence). The CDR3 DNA follows: TGTGCCAGCAGCTTAGGGGGGACTAGAGTCTACGAGCAGTACTTC. This translates into CASSLGGTRVYEQYF.

The chain recombines TRBV7-6 with TRBJ2-7, with TRBD1 as a possible D gene (5 bases). The ends were cut back, 5 bases at V and 2 bases at J, with 16 bases in the middle. CDR3 length equals 15 residues. From germline, CDR1 is SGHVS and CDR2 FNYEAQ. Here the CDR3 reads CASSPLQGLTYEQYF. CDR3 bases: TGTGCCAGCAGCCCCCTGCAGGGTCTAACCTACGAGCAGTACTTC.